Described below is a single T cell receptor beta chain sequence and its context. Primers included in the PCR were 60 Vbeta and 13 Jbeta primers. Only in-frame clones appear in the TCRdb table, and some are missing; sequencing was by immunoSEQ multiplex PCR. Here the sample spans roughly 180,000 clones, roughly 78% being singletons. These data originate in a study of cytomegalovirus exposure and HLA in healthy donors. The CDR3 covers 14 residues. The germline V and J ends were trimmed by 2 bases and 3 bases, with 10 bases remaining between them. Germline lookup yields CDR1 MNHEY and CDR2 SVGAGI. Sequencing was performed on PBMCs. The V call is TRBV6-5, the J call TRBJ1-2; D is perhaps TRBD1 (6 bases). This receptor was taken from a woman between 45 and 60 years old in good health and CMV-seropositive. CDR3 nucleotide sequence: TGTGCCAGCAGTTACAGGGGGATGGACTATGGCTACACCTTC. Residues: CASSYRGMDYGYTF.